Presented here are 25 T cell receptor beta chains from one specimen sequenced in a study of neurological immune-mediated disorders. TCRdb analysed the 5' RACE reads with MiXCR anew, one entry per CDR3 protein. The table lists 60,000 to 85,000 distinct CDR3 sequences, 4.5% to 5.5% of them singletons. The sequencing sample was made of PBMCs. The receptors come from a woman aged 70 to 79 with multiple sclerosis.

This clonotype has ten or more counts. The chain joins TRBV5-1 to TRBJ2-1; 7 bases align to TRBD1. With V trimmed by 0 bases and J by 4 bases, 4 bases remained unmatched. The V gene's germline CDR1 is SGHRS and CDR2 YFSETQ. The CDR3 extends over 15 amino acids. Here the CDR3 reads CASSLAGDSYNEQFF. The DNA for the CDR3 is TGCGCCAGCAGCTTGGCCGGGGACAGTTACAATGAGCAGTTCTTC.

The gene calls are TRBV7-2 and TRBJ2-2, with D possibly matching TRBD1 (5 bases). The germline V gene encodes CDR1 SGHTA and CDR2 FQGNSA. This CDR3 has 13 amino acids. Trimming took 8 bases from V and 4 from J, leaving 11 bases between them. CDR3 region: CASVYRSTGELFF. The CDR3 nucleotides are TGTGCCAGCGTGTACAGGTCCACCGGGGAGCTGTTTTTT.

In its sample, this clonotype was seen many times. The CDR3, as DNA: TGCGCCAGCACCGGGACGCCAGAGGCTGAAGCTTTCTTT. Translation: CASTGTPEAEAFF. The J gene is TRBJ1-1, the V gene TRBV5-1, with D possibly matching TRBD1 (5 bases). The CDR3 is made up of 13 amino acids. Trimming took 6 bases from V and 6 from J, leaving 15 bases between them. Germline CDR1 reads SGHRS; CDR2 reads YFSETQ.

This clonotype was observed at least ten times. V and J are TRBV12-3 or TRBV12-4 and TRBJ2-7, with TRBD1 as a possible D gene (6 bases). The CDR3 is made up of 14 amino acids. Trimming cost V 3 bases and J 6 bases, with 15 bases left between them. The CDR3 coding sequence is TGTGCCAGCAGTTTGCACCCTACAGGGCTCGAGCAGTACTTC. It codes for CASSLHPTGLEQYF.

This clonotype was counted between two and nine times. This chain joins TRBV3-1 and TRBJ2-7; D is uncertain. With 0 bases removed from V and 1 base from J, the gap between germline ends came to 7 bases. The length of the CDR3 is 14 residues. CDR1 and CDR2 (germline): LGHDT, YNNKEL (reference sequence). In DNA, the CDR3 is TGTGCCAGCAGCCAAGATCGTGGTTCCTACGAGCAGTACTTC. Protein sequence: CASSQDRGSYEQYF.

This clonotype was detected ten times or more. The V and J genes are TRBV27 and TRBJ1-4; D ambiguous. Trimming took off 2 bases at V and 3 bases at J, with 10 bases between the two ends. CDR1 MNHEY and CDR2 SMNVEV come from the germline V gene (reference sequence). The CDR3 spans 15 residues. The CDR3 loop reads CASSLGPAANEKLFF. For the CDR3, the DNA is TGTGCCAGCAGTTTAGGACCGGCGGCTAATGAAAAACTGTTTTTT.

This clonotype was observed many times. The V gene is TRBV5-1, the J gene TRBJ2-7; 9 bases are a match to TRBD1. This CDR3 region has 15 residues. Germline values: CDR1 SGHRS, CDR2 YFSETQ. V was pared by 0 bases and J by 7 bases, with 8 bases of the junction left unmatched. CDR3 DNA sequence: TGCGCCAGCAGCTTGGAACCGGGACAGGGCTTAGAGCAGTACTTC. Protein: CASSLEPGQGLEQYF. Together with reference TRBV5-1 and TRBJ2-7, the CDR3 gives the full variable domain: KAGVTQTPRYLIKTRGQQVTLSCSPISGHRSVSWYQQTPGQGLQFLFEYFSETQRNKGNFPGRFSGRQFSNSRSEMNVSTLELGDSALYLCASSLEPGQGLEQYFGPGTRLTVT.

As concerns this clonotype: Just one base apart from a much larger clone, this may be a read error. This likely comes from a read error, as the CDR3 has no conserved phenylalanine or tryptophan at its end. The chain joins TRBV12-5 to TRBJ2-7; weak D call: TRBD2 (6 bases). Germline V CDR1 and CDR2: LGHNT, FRNRAP. This CDR3 has 16 residues. Trimming took 0 bases from V and 0 from J, leaving 12 bases between them. Written as DNA, the CDR3 is TGTGCTAGTGGTTTGGTAAAGGTAGCGGACTCCTACGAGCAGTACTTA. It translates to CASGLVKVADSYEQYL.

This clonotype was observed many times. J is TRBJ1-2 and V is TRBV12-3 or TRBV12-4; D remains unclear. The CDR3 loop spans 12 amino acids. V lost 5 bases, J lost 1 base, and 5 bases lay in between. CDR3 in DNA: TGTGCCAGCAGTCTTAATAACTATGGCTACACCTTC. The encoded protein is CASSLNNYGYTF.

The chain combines TRBV4-3 with TRBJ1-1, with D uncertain. This CDR3 has 17 residues. With 4 bases removed from V and 5 bases from J, the gap between germline ends came to 23 bases. Looked up from germline, CDR1 is LGHNA and CDR2 is YSLEER. The CDR3 DNA reads as TGCGCCAGCAGCCGCTCGCCGGGGTCGGGGTTAGGTACTGAAGCTTTCTTT. This encodes CASSRSPGSGLGTEAFF.

This clonotype was seen many times. The rearrangement links TRBV5-6 to TRBJ2-7; possibly TRBD2 for D (6 bases). The CDR3 runs 16 residues. V was trimmed by 2 bases and J by 0 bases, leaving 15 bases between them. Germline CDR1 is SGHDT and CDR2 is YYEEEE. The CDR3 sequence is CASSLGPHGSSYEQYF. CDR3 nucleotides: TGTGCCAGCAGCTTAGGCCCACACGGGAGCTCCTACGAGCAGTACTTC.

This clonotype has at least ten counts. In DNA form, the CDR3 reads TGTGCCAGCAGTTATTCCATAACAGGGCTAGCCAAAAACATTCAGTACTTC. Residues: CASSYSITGLAKNIQYF. This chain joins TRBV6-5 and TRBJ2-4; D perhaps matches TRBD1 (6 bases). With 3 bases removed from V and 0 bases from J, the gap between germline ends came to 15 bases. Germline assignment: CDR1 MNHEY and CDR2 SVGAGI. CDR3 length: 17 residues.

This clonotype was counted at least ten times. V is TRBV5-1 and J is TRBJ2-3, with TRBD2 as a possible D gene (5 bases). Germline CDR1 reads SGHRS; CDR2 reads YFSETQ. With 0 bases removed from V and 3 bases from J, the gap between germline ends came to 14 bases. This CDR3 is built from 16 residues. The CDR3 spells CASSLGVWERTDTQYF. In DNA form, the CDR3 reads TGCGCCAGCAGCTTGGGGGTGTGGGAGCGAACAGATACGCAGTATTTT.

The chain is built from TRBV5-1 and TRBJ2-7; D ambiguous. Trimming removed 0 bases at V and 5 bases at J, with 15 bases between. Germline assignment: CDR1 SGHRS and CDR2 YFSETQ. CDR3 size: 15 residues. CDR3 loop: CASSLARRGEDEQYF. The CDR3 DNA is TGCGCCAGCAGCTTGGCCAGGCGTGGAGAGGACGAGCAGTACTTC. Full variable domain (rest looked up from reference TRBV5-1 and TRBJ2-7): KAGVTQTPRYLIKTRGQQVTLSCSPISGHRSVSWYQQTPGQGLQFLFEYFSETQRNKGNFPGRFSGRQFSNSRSEMNVSTLELGDSALYLCASSLARRGEDEQYFGPGTRLTVT.

This clonotype was seen ten or more times. This rearrangement joins TRBV11-1 to TRBJ2-7, with 9 nucleotides matching TRBD2. CDR3 length equals 15 residues. J lost 2 bases, V lost 4 bases, and 6 bases had no gene match. In germline, CDR1 is SGHAT, CDR2 FQDESV (reference sequence). CDR3 sequence reads: CASSSYSGSAYEQYF. The CDR3 DNA reads as TGTGCCAGCAGCTCCTATAGCGGGAGCGCCTACGAGCAGTACTTC.

This clonotype was recorded many times. The gene calls are TRBV20-1 and TRBJ1-5, with D possibly matching TRBD1 (6 bases). This CDR3 is 12 amino acids long. The V gene's germline CDR1 is DFQATT and CDR2 SNEGSKA (reference sequence). Trimming left V 5 bases short and J 7 bases short, with 12 bases between. CDR3 bases: TGCAGTGCTCAGACAGGCGCCCAGCCCCAGCATTTT. Its translation is CSAQTGAQPQHF.

This clonotype was detected ten times or more. This rearrangement joins TRBV3-1 to TRBJ1-6; D not resolved. Germline V gene data show CDR1 as LGHDT and CDR2 as YNNKEL (reference sequence). The CDR3 is 13 amino acids. V was pared by 1 base and J by 7 bases, with 5 bases between. The CDR3 DNA reads TGTGCCAGCAGCCAAGGGCCAAATTCACCCCTCCACTTT. Amino acid sequence: CASSQGPNSPLHF.

This clonotype appeared a few times. V is TRBV3-1 and J is TRBJ2-1; 10 positions match TRBD2. CDR3 length equals 15 residues. Germline V lookup: CDR1 LGHDT, CDR2 YNNKEL (reference sequence). V shed 4 bases, J shed 7 bases, and the junction held 7 bases outside the gene matches. The CDR3 coding sequence is TGTGCCAGCAGCCCGGCTCTAGCGGGAGAAAATGAGCAGTTCTTC. It yields the protein CASSPALAGENEQFF.

This rearrangement joins TRBV20-1 to TRBJ1-5, with TRBD1 matching over 8 bases. Germline V gives CDR1 DFQATT, CDR2 SNEGSKA (reference sequence). With 0 bases clipped from V and 5 bases from J, the junction kept 3 bases outside the gene matches. This CDR3 spans 14 amino acids. As DNA, the CDR3 is TGCAGTGCTAGAGATTACAGGGGGTATCAGCCCCAGCATTTT. Translation gives CSARDYRGYQPQHF.

The sample holds many counts of this clonotype. The chain combines TRBV20-1 with TRBJ2-5, with D perhaps TRBD1 (5 bases). The CDR3 is 14 residues long. Germline values: CDR1 DFQATT, CDR2 SNEGSKA (reference sequence). V shed 3 bases and J shed 1 base, with 12 bases lying between them. The CDR3 protein is CSASPSGPQETQYF. The CDR3 nucleotides read TGCAGTGCTAGCCCCTCAGGGCCCCAAGAGACCCAGTACTTC.

The table lists this clonotype with many counts. The chain joins TRBV24-1 to TRBJ2-2; 9 nucleotides line up with TRBD2. The CDR3 totals 16 residues. CDR1 is KGHDR and CDR2 is SFDVKD in the germline V gene. With V trimmed by 4 bases and J by 3 bases, 5 bases remained unmatched. The CDR3 loop reads CATSESGRTYTGELFF. CDR3 bases: TGTGCCACCAGTGAGAGCGGGAGGACCTACACCGGGGAGCTGTTTTTT.

This clonotype occurred a few times. The chain joins TRBV7-8 to TRBJ2-1; no firm D call. Looked up from germline, CDR1 is SGHVS and CDR2 is FQNEAQ. The CDR3 has 13 residues. V lost 4 bases and J 5 bases, leaving 9 bases between the germline ends. Written as DNA, the CDR3 is TGTGCCAGCAGCTCCAGACCCCACAATGAGCAGTTCTTC. The encoded protein is CASSSRPHNEQFF.

This clonotype occurred many times. This chain connects TRBV20-1 to TRBJ2-3; D is unresolved. From germline, CDR1 is DFQATT and CDR2 SNEGSKA (reference sequence). The length of the CDR3 is 13 residues. V lost 3 bases and J lost 1, with 8 bases in between. As DNA, the CDR3 is TGCAGTGCTAGGAAGGACGGCACAGATACGCAGTATTTT. It is translated as CSARKDGTDTQYF.

This clonotype was seen repeatedly, ten times or more. This sequence joins TRBV6-5 and TRBJ2-5; D might be TRBD2 (5 bases). The V and J ends lost 6 bases and 4 bases respectively, with 24 bases between them. The CDR3 spans 17 residues. The germline V gene has CDR1 MNHEY and CDR2 SVGAGI. The CDR3 bases are TGTGCCAGCAGCTTCAGACCGGGATCCAGATCCCGAGAGACCCAGTACTTC. It translates to CASSFRPGSRSRETQYF.

In its sample, this clonotype was seen a few times. The rearrangement links TRBV10-3 to TRBJ2-5; the D is unclear. The V and J ends lost 10 bases and 1 base respectively, with 10 bases between them. The germline V gene has CDR1 ENHRY and CDR2 SYGVKD. CDR3 length equals 12 residues. The CDR3 loop reads CATGPSQETQYF. CDR3 DNA sequence: TGTGCCACCGGACCCTCCCAAGAGACCCAGTACTTC.